These T cell receptor beta chains were read from a single sample in a study of persistence of HIV-infected CD4 T cells. TCRdb's table, derived via immunoSEQ multiplex PCR, lists solely in-frame clones and lacks some. This table holds tens of thousands of clones, about 80% found once. The antigens these receptors bind are not known. Source: CD4+ T cells sorted from PBMCs after roughly 18-hour stimulation, taken from a patient who received antiretroviral therapy. These receptors were obtained from an adult man with HIV who was CMV-seropositive. The CDR3 runs from the conserved cysteine through the conserved F or W. The D gene is left open where the match is weak. A clone size is listed for some rows: how often the clone was seen (once, few, many), or a class if it is expanded.

CDR3 DNA: TGTGCCAGCAGCGTAGTGTATAGTAATGAGCAGTTCTTC
CDR3 protein: CASSVVYSNEQFF
V gene: TRBV9
D gene: NA
clone size: NA
J gene: TRBJ2-1

CDR3 DNA: TGTGCCAGCAGCTTGGCCGGGACAGGGGGCACTGAAGCTTTCTTT
CDR3 protein: CASSLAGTGGTEAFF
V gene: TRBV5-6
D gene: TRBD1
clone size: NA
J gene: TRBJ1-1

CDR3 DNA: TGCAGCGTTGCCGGACAGGGCGTCGTCAAATTATTCTTT
CDR3 protein: CSVAGQGVVKLFF
V gene: TRBV29-1
D gene: TRBD1
clone size: NA
J gene: TRBJ1-1

CDR3 DNA: TGTGCCAGCAGTTACTCCGCAGGGAGGAGTTCTGAAAAACTGTTTTTT
CDR3 protein: CASSYSAGRSSEKLFF
V gene: TRBV6-6
D gene: NA
clone size: few
J gene: TRBJ1-4

CDR3 DNA: TGTGCCAGCAGCCAGACTAGCGGGAGTGCTCACGAGCAGTACTTC
CDR3 protein: CASSQTSGSAHEQYF
V gene: TRBV14
D gene: TRBD2
clone size: NA
J gene: TRBJ2-7

CDR3 DNA: TGCGCCAGCAGCCAAGACCCCGGCGGTAACACCGGGGAGCTGTTTTTT
CDR3 protein: CASSQDPGGNTGELFF
V gene: TRBV4-3
D gene: NA
clone size: NA
J gene: TRBJ2-2

CDR3 DNA: TGTGCCAGCAGCGTAGGACTAGCGGGCTTCTCCTACGAGCAGTACTTC
CDR3 protein: CASSVGLAGFSYEQYF
V gene: TRBV9
D gene: TRBD2
clone size: NA
J gene: TRBJ2-7

CDR3 DNA: TGTGCCAGCAGCCTTGGGGACAGGGGTAATTCACCCCTCCACTTT
CDR3 protein: CASSLGDRGNSPLHF
V gene: TRBV7-9
D gene: TRBD1
clone size: NA
J gene: TRBJ1-6

CDR3 DNA: TGTGCCTTTGGGACAGGGGGCTTTGGGGATACCTTGGGCTACACCTTC
CDR3 protein: CAFGTGGFGDTLGYTF
V gene: TRBV30
D gene: TRBD1
clone size: NA
J gene: TRBJ1-2

CDR3 DNA: TGTGCCAGCAGCCTCCGGATGGGGGGAACTGAAGCTTTCTTT
CDR3 protein: CASSLRMGGTEAFF
V gene: TRBV7-9
D gene: NA
clone size: few
J gene: TRBJ1-1

CDR3 DNA: TGTGCCAGCAGCTTCCAGACAGGGGATGGCTACACCTTC
CDR3 protein: CASSFQTGDGYTF
V gene: TRBV5-4
D gene: TRBD1
clone size: NA
J gene: TRBJ1-2

CDR3 DNA: TGTGCCACCCACCCCCAAGGCACCGCGAACACCGGGGAGCTGTTTTTT
CDR3 protein: CATHPQGTANTGELFF
V gene: TRBV27
D gene: NA
clone size: NA
J gene: TRBJ2-2

CDR3 DNA: TGTGCCAGCAGTGACCCCACAGGGGGGAATTCACCCCTCCACTTT
CDR3 protein: CASSDPTGGNSPLHF
V gene: TRBV25-1
D gene: TRBD1
clone size: NA
J gene: TRBJ1-6

CDR3 DNA: TGCGCCAGCAGCTCCCTAGGACAGGGGGCGGGTAATGAGCAGTTCTTC
CDR3 protein: CASSSLGQGAGNEQFF
V gene: TRBV5-1
D gene: TRBD1
clone size: NA
J gene: TRBJ2-1

CDR3 DNA: TGTGCCAGCAGCTCGGCGCAGACGGGCGGCTACACCTTC
CDR3 protein: CASSSAQTGGYTF
V gene: TRBV7-8
D gene: NA
clone size: medium-sized
J gene: TRBJ1-2

CDR3 DNA: TGCGCCAGCAGCTTGGATCCAGGGCTGCCCTACAATGAGCAGTTCTTC
CDR3 protein: CASSLDPGLPYNEQFF
V gene: TRBV5-1
D gene: NA
clone size: NA
J gene: TRBJ2-1

CDR3 DNA: TGTGCCAGCAGGTCCGGGGCCCTGGGGAATTCACCCCTCCACTTT
CDR3 protein: CASRSGALGNSPLHF
V gene: TRBV2
D gene: NA
clone size: NA
J gene: TRBJ1-6

CDR3 DNA: TGCAGTGCTAGTGTTTCAGGGTACAATCAGCCCCAGCATTTT
CDR3 protein: CSASVSGYNQPQHF
V gene: TRBV20-1
D gene: NA
clone size: once
J gene: TRBJ1-5

CDR3 DNA: TGTGCCAGCAGCTTGGACAGGGGTTTAGCCAAAAACATTCAGTACTTC
CDR3 protein: CASSLDRGLAKNIQYF
V gene: TRBV5-6
D gene: TRBD1
clone size: NA
J gene: TRBJ2-4

CDR3 DNA: TGTGCCAGCAGCCCCCGGGGTAACTATGGCTACACCTTC
CDR3 protein: CASSPRGNYGYTF
V gene: TRBV3-1/TRBV3-2
D gene: NA
clone size: NA
J gene: TRBJ1-2

CDR3 DNA: TGTGCCAGCAGCCTCTCCCAGACTTACAATGAGCAGTTCTTC
CDR3 protein: CASSLSQTYNEQFF
V gene: TRBV7-2
D gene: NA
clone size: NA
J gene: TRBJ2-1

CDR3 DNA: TGTGCCAGCAGCCCTTCCGGTTGGGAGCAGTACTTC
CDR3 protein: CASSPSGWEQYF
V gene: TRBV3-1/TRBV3-2
D gene: NA
clone size: NA
J gene: TRBJ2-7

CDR3 DNA: TGTGCCAGCAGCCCCCACAGGGAGAATTCACCCCTCCACTTT
CDR3 protein: CASSPHRENSPLHF
V gene: TRBV7-9
D gene: NA
clone size: NA
J gene: TRBJ1-6

CDR3 DNA: TGTGCCAGCCGCGCGGGGAGCAATCAGCCCCAGCATTTT
CDR3 protein: CASRAGSNQPQHF
V gene: TRBV6-1
D gene: NA
clone size: once
J gene: TRBJ1-5

CDR3 DNA: TGTGCCAGCAACGGACAGGGGCAGGGTGAAGCTTTCTTT
CDR3 protein: CASNGQGQGEAFF
V gene: TRBV6-6
D gene: TRBD1
clone size: once
J gene: TRBJ1-1

CDR3 DNA: TGCGCCACCCCTCCGGGAAGTAATCAGCCCCAGCATTTT
CDR3 protein: CATPPGSNQPQHF
V gene: TRBV6-5
D gene: NA
clone size: once
J gene: TRBJ1-5

CDR3 DNA: TGTGCCAGCAGTGAATCGGGGGCGCGCACTGAAGCTTTCTTT
CDR3 protein: CASSESGARTEAFF
V gene: TRBV6-1
D gene: NA
clone size: NA
J gene: TRBJ1-1

CDR3 DNA: TGTGCCAGCAGCTACCGAAAAGATATCCATGCCACAACCGGGGAGCTGTTTTTT
CDR3 protein: CASSYRKDIHATTGELFF
V gene: TRBV7-6
D gene: NA
clone size: NA
J gene: TRBJ2-2

CDR3 DNA: TGTGCCAGCAGCCTACAGGGTTTTGGCTACACCTTC
CDR3 protein: CASSLQGFGYTF
V gene: TRBV7-9
D gene: NA
clone size: few
J gene: TRBJ1-2

CDR3 DNA: TGTGCCAGCAGCTCGGGGCATAATTCACCCCTCCACTTT
CDR3 protein: CASSSGHNSPLHF
V gene: TRBV5-6
D gene: NA
clone size: NA
J gene: TRBJ1-6

CDR3 DNA: TGTGCCAGCAGCCCCGGGCTGGTTTTCTCTGGGGCCAACGTCCTGACTTTC
CDR3 protein: CASSPGLVFSGANVLTF
V gene: TRBV7-8
D gene: NA
clone size: NA
J gene: TRBJ2-6

CDR3 DNA: TGCAGCGTTGACCTGGGAGGGGATGCGCGGTACGAGCAGTACTTC
CDR3 protein: CSVDLGGDARYEQYF
V gene: TRBV29-1
D gene: TRBD2
clone size: few
J gene: TRBJ2-7

CDR3 DNA: TGTGCCAGCAGCCAATCAAGCAGTACGGTTATCAAGCAGTACTTC
CDR3 protein: CASSQSSSTVIKQYF
V gene: TRBV3-1/TRBV3-2
D gene: NA
clone size: few
J gene: TRBJ2-7

CDR3 DNA: TGCAGTGCTAGGAACACAGATACGCAGTATTTT
CDR3 protein: CSARNTDTQYF
V gene: TRBV20-1
D gene: NA
clone size: NA
J gene: TRBJ2-3

CDR3 DNA: TGCGCCAGCAGCCAACTTTACCGGGACAGGGGGCGAACCGGGGAGCTGTTTTTT
CDR3 protein: CASSQLYRDRGRTGELFF
V gene: TRBV4-3
D gene: TRBD1
clone size: NA
J gene: TRBJ2-2

CDR3 DNA: TGCAGCGTTGAAGAAGAAAAACTGTTTTTT
CDR3 protein: CSVEEEKLFF
V gene: TRBV29-1
D gene: NA
clone size: NA
J gene: TRBJ1-4

CDR3 DNA: TGTGCCAGCAGCTTGTCGGGACAGACTAACACTGAAGCTTTCTTT
CDR3 protein: CASSLSGQTNTEAFF
V gene: TRBV11-3
D gene: TRBD1
clone size: NA
J gene: TRBJ1-1